The present T cell receptor beta chain was sequenced within a study of response to subunit inactivated influenza vaccine. This clonotype was seen repeatedly, ten times or more. As yet, its antigen is unknown. TCRdb called the RT-PCR reads again in MiXCR, with one record for every CDR3 protein. Of hundreds of thousands of distinct CDR3 sequences listed, about 25% are singletons. The study, taken as a whole, reports: The authors suggested that every seasonal influenza vaccination recruits few new T cells.

CDR3 length: 14 residues. Per germline, CDR1 SGHTA and CDR2 FQGNSA. V lost 3 bases to trimming and J lost 0 bases, with 5 bases between them. J is TRBJ2-2 and V is TRBV7-2, with D hard to call. The sample consisted of CD4+ T cells sorted from PBMCs, taken 4 to 6 days after vaccination. This TCR came from a man in his fifties or sixties who received an inactivated influenza vaccine. The CDR3 protein is CASSFGPNTGELFF. In DNA form, the CDR3 reads TGTGCCAGCAGCTTCGGACCGAACACCGGGGAGCTGTTTTTT.